These 30 T cell receptor beta chains came from one sample sequenced in a study of cytomegalovirus exposure and HLA in healthy donors. TCRdb's copy holds only in-frame clones and misses some; the assay was immunoSEQ multiplex PCR. The sample holds hundreds of thousands of clones, less than 90% seen once. What was sequenced was PBMCs. The receptors stem from a woman aged 18-29 years in good health and CMV-seronegative.

This clone came up once. V is TRBV6-5 and J is TRBJ2-1, with 12 bases that match TRBD2. The length of the CDR3 is 14 residues. Trimming at V came to 6 bases and at J to 6 bases, leaving 3 bases not matched to a gene. The V gene's germline CDR1 is MNHEY and CDR2 SVGAGI. This CDR3 is CASRLAGGGNEQFF. In nucleotides, the CDR3 is TGTGCCAGCAGACTAGCGGGGGGTGGCAATGAGCAGTTCTTC.

The chain carries TRBV6-5 and TRBJ1-2; TRBD1 agrees at 7 bases. CDR1 and CDR2 from the germline V gene are MNHEY and SVGAGI. After removal of 1 base from V and 8 bases from J, the junction contained 7 bases not matched to a gene. This CDR3 comprises 14 residues. The CDR3 reads CASSYWQGDPGYTF. The CDR3, as DNA: TGTGCCAGCAGTTACTGGCAGGGGGATCCCGGCTACACCTTC.

The CDR3 protein is CASSLHSYEQYF. In DNA form, the CDR3 reads TGTGCCAGCAGTCTCCACTCCTACGAGCAGTACTTC. The genes are TRBV25-1 and TRBJ2-7, with D unresolved. Germline lookup yields CDR1 MGHDK and CDR2 SYGVNS. The germline V and J ends were trimmed by 5 bases and 0 bases, with 5 bases remaining between them. This CDR3 comprises 12 residues.

J is TRBJ2-4 and V is TRBV29-1, with no clear D. The CDR3 has 11 residues. Looked up from germline, CDR1 is SQVTM and CDR2 is ANQGSEA. Trimming shortened V by 3 bases and J by 6 bases, and 6 bases separated the two germline ends. Here the CDR3 reads CSVEKGNIQYF. CDR3 DNA: TGCAGCGTTGAGAAGGGAAACATTCAGTACTTC.

The chain has TRBV4-1 and TRBJ2-7, with no clear D. Per germline, CDR1 MGHRA and CDR2 YSYEKL. This CDR3 has 15 amino acids. Trimming stripped 1 base from V and 5 bases from J, with 15 bases between. The CDR3 region is CASSQVLFRDDEQYF. In nucleotides, the CDR3 is TGCGCCAGCAGCCAAGTATTGTTCAGAGACGACGAGCAGTACTTC.

The rearrangement joins TRBV30 to TRBJ2-3; 9 nucleotides match TRBD2. This CDR3 is 14 amino acids long. The germline V gene encodes CDR1 GTSNPN and CDR2 SVGIG (reference sequence). CDR3 DNA: TGTGCTAGGGCTAGCGGGGCCTCCCGGGGTACGCAGTATTTT. Translating it yields CARASGASRGTQYF.

The rearrangement uses TRBV6-6 and TRBJ2-3, with TRBD2 identical over 7 bases. V was clipped by 6 bases and J by 0 bases; unmatched bases: 6. The length of the CDR3 is 15 residues. Germline V gene lookup returns CDR1 MNHNY and CDR2 SVGAGI (reference sequence). In nucleotides, the CDR3 is TGTGCCAGCAGCGCCGGGACTATAAGCACAGATACGCAGTATTTT. It yields the protein CASSAGTISTDTQYF.

The genes are TRBV2 and TRBJ1-4; D is unclear. The CDR3 covers 12 residues. CDR1 is SNHLY and CDR2 is FYNNEI in the germline V gene. Trimming took 3 bases from V and 12 from J, leaving 11 bases between them. The CDR3 DNA reads as TGTGCCAGCAGTGATTTTGGGGAGGAACTGTTTTTT. Translating it yields CASSDFGEELFF.

V usage is TRBV6-1 and J usage is TRBJ1-2; D is undetermined. V lost 4 bases, J lost 2 bases, and 11 bases lay in between. Germline V CDR1 and CDR2: MNHNS, SASEGT. CDR3 length equals 14 residues. CDR3 sequence reads: CASSVGRGNYGYTF. For the CDR3, the DNA is TGTGCCAGCAGTGTTGGACGCGGGAACTATGGCTACACCTTC.

The chain carries TRBV30 and TRBJ2-7, with unresolved D. V was cut by 3 bases and J by 2 bases, with 8 bases left in between. This CDR3 has 12 residues. Germline CDR1 is GTSNPN and CDR2 is SVGIG (reference sequence). The CDR3 DNA is TGTGCCTGGAGCGCAGATACCTACGAGCAGTACTTC. Translating it yields CAWSADTYEQYF.

J is TRBJ2-1 and V is TRBV27, with 10 bases fitting TRBD2. This CDR3 comprises 16 residues. J gave up 4 bases and V 4 bases, and 7 bases lay outside the gene matches. Germline V CDR1 and CDR2: MNHEY, SMNVEV (reference sequence). The CDR3 spells CASSSEASGGYNEQFF. The CDR3 DNA is TGTGCCAGCAGTTCGGAGGCTAGCGGGGGATACAATGAGCAGTTCTTC.

This chain uses TRBV6-5 with TRBJ2-7; 7 bases are a match to TRBD2. CDR1 is MNHEY, CDR2 SVGAGI, per germline. The CDR3 totals 14 residues. The V segment lost 7 bases and the J segment 1 base; nucleotides outside the gene matches: 7. The CDR3 region is CASTQRGPSYEQYF. The CDR3, as DNA: TGTGCCAGCACCCAGCGGGGCCCTTCCTACGAGCAGTACTTC.

The V and J genes are TRBV6-1 and TRBJ1-5; D ambiguous. V lost 1 base to trimming and J lost 2 bases, with 6 bases between them. The CDR3 runs 14 residues. CDR1 and CDR2 from the germline V gene are MNHNS and SASEGT. The CDR3 loop is CASSEGAGNQPQHF. The DNA for the CDR3 is TGTGCCAGCAGTGAAGGTGCCGGCAATCAGCCCCAGCATTTT.

The chain uses TRBV27 and TRBJ2-5; 10 bases line up with TRBD2. The V and J ends lost 5 bases and 3 bases, in that order; junction bases with no gene match: 15. The CDR3 contains 18 residues. The germline CDR1 and CDR2 sequences are MNHEY and SMNVEV (reference sequence). The CDR3 region is CASSPREAGGWFEETQYF. The CDR3 DNA reads as TGTGCCAGCAGTCCTCGGGAAGCGGGAGGGTGGTTTGAAGAGACCCAGTACTTC.

The chain joins TRBV27 to TRBJ2-5, with no clear D. The CDR3 is made up of 14 amino acids. Germline V lookup: CDR1 MNHEY, CDR2 SMNVEV (reference sequence). V was shortened by 5 bases and J by 1 base, with 11 bases between the two germline ends. CDR3 amino acids: CASSTSARQETQYF. The CDR3 nucleotides are TGTGCCAGCAGTACCTCCGCGCGCCAAGAGACCCAGTACTTC.

This rearrangement joins TRBV2 to TRBJ2-1; 9 positions agree with TRBD2. Germline V CDR1 and CDR2: SNHLY, FYNNEI. This CDR3 is built from 15 residues. V gave up 7 bases and J gave up 4 bases; unmatched junction bases: 8. For the CDR3, the DNA is TGTGCCAGCAATATTCCTAGCGGGGAGTACAATGAGCAGTTCTTC. Translating it yields CASNIPSGEYNEQFF.

DNA for the CDR3: TGTGCCAGCAGCTTAGGACATTTAAGAAACACCATATATTTT. Translation gives CASSLGHLRNTIYF. The chain has TRBV7-6 and TRBJ1-3; the D is unclear. This CDR3 contains 14 residues. Trimming pared 1 base from V and 5 bases from J, leaving 9 bases between. From germline, CDR1 is SGHVS and CDR2 FNYEAQ.

This chain uses TRBV27 with TRBJ2-1; 10 positions agree with TRBD1. The J segment lost 7 bases and the V segment lost 7 bases, leaving 7 bases of the junction unmatched. The CDR3 covers 14 residues. From germline, CDR1 is MNHEY and CDR2 SMNVEV (reference sequence). The CDR3 is CASTMGQGSNEQFF. The CDR3 bases are TGTGCCAGCACTATGGGACAGGGGTCGAATGAGCAGTTCTTC.

The chain uses TRBV4-1 and TRBJ1-5, with D unresolved. The CDR3 is made up of 15 amino acids. V lost 2 bases and J 4 bases, leaving 12 bases between the germline ends. Germline CDR1 MGHRA, CDR2 YSYEKL. The CDR3 DNA reads TGCGCCAGCAGCCAATCCCGGGTCCCGAATCAGCCCCAGCATTTT. It translates to CASSQSRVPNQPQHF.

The genes are TRBV7-8 and TRBJ2-7; 8 positions match TRBD2. Looked up from germline, CDR1 is SGHVS and CDR2 is FQNEAQ. Trimming removed 6 bases from V and 3 bases from J; junction bases left unmatched: 7. The CDR3 covers 14 residues. The CDR3 DNA sequence: TGTGCCAGCAGACCCCGGGGACTAGTCTACGAGCAGTACTTC. This translates into CASRPRGLVYEQYF.

V usage is TRBV18 and J usage is TRBJ2-7; D gene ambiguous. The V and J ends lost 2 bases and 1 base respectively, with 12 bases between them. Germline assignment: CDR1 KGHSH and CDR2 LQKENI. The length of the CDR3 is 15 residues. Here the CDR3 reads CASSPTGPTSYEQYF. CDR3 coding DNA: TGTGCCAGCTCACCAACGGGCCCGACATCCTACGAGCAGTACTTC.

This clone was detected once. Other DNA sequences of this sample code for an identical CDR3. CDR3 bases: TGCGCCAGCAGCCAAGGGCCGGGTTTGAACACTGAAGCTTTCTTT. Translating it yields CASSQGPGLNTEAFF. The rearrangement uses TRBV4-1 and TRBJ1-1; D is uncertain. Deletions cut 1 base from V and 0 bases from J, with 9 bases between. Germline V gene lookup returns CDR1 MGHRA and CDR2 YSYEKL. This CDR3 region has 15 residues.

This clone came up once. J is TRBJ2-7 and V is TRBV27; D remains ambiguous. Germline-derived CDR1 and CDR2 are MNHEY and SMNVEV (reference sequence). V lost 4 bases and J lost 3, with 16 bases in between. This CDR3 is 15 amino acids long. The CDR3 sequence is CASSSRTGSNYEQYF. CDR3 coding DNA: TGTGCCAGCAGTTCCCGGACCGGCTCGAACTACGAGCAGTACTTC.

J is TRBJ2-2 and V is TRBV7-2, with D perhaps being TRBD1 or TRBD2 (5 bases each). Trimming stripped 5 bases from V and 4 bases from J, with 20 bases between. Germline CDR1 and CDR2: SGHTA and FQGNSA. CDR3 size: 17 residues. The CDR3 here is CASSPPRGRESTGELFF. CDR3 in DNA: TGTGCCAGCAGCCCCCCCCGGGGCAGGGAAAGCACCGGGGAGCTGTTTTTT.

V gene TRBV19 combines with J gene TRBJ2-1, with TRBD2 matching over 7 bases. Germline V gene lookup returns CDR1 LNHDA and CDR2 SQIVND (reference sequence). The CDR3 has 15 amino acids. The V gene end was trimmed by 2 bases and the J gene end by 1 base; junction bases not matched to a gene: 2. Here the CDR3 reads CASSISGVSYNEQFF. As DNA, the CDR3 is TGTGCCAGTAGTATAAGCGGGGTTTCCTACAATGAGCAGTTCTTC.

This rearrangement joins TRBV5-6 to TRBJ2-2; D perhaps matches TRBD2 (6 bases). Germline values: CDR1 SGHDT, CDR2 YYEEEE. The CDR3 spans 14 residues. Between the trimmed V and J ends, which lost 4 bases and 4 bases, there was a span of 11 bases. The CDR3 DNA is TGTGCCAGCAGCGGAGGGGCGGGCACCGGGGAGCTGTTTTTT. Translated, it gives CASSGGAGTGELFF.

This chain joins TRBV6-6 and TRBJ2-1; TRBD2 agrees at 13 bases. Germline V lookup: CDR1 MNHNY, CDR2 SVGAGI (reference sequence). The ends lost 6 bases at V and 8 bases at J; junction bases unmatched: 4. This CDR3 is 14 amino acids long. The CDR3 protein is CASRGTSGIDEQFF. The CDR3 nucleotides are TGTGCCAGCAGAGGGACTAGCGGGATTGATGAGCAGTTCTTC.

This clone occurred many times. The chain uses TRBV28 and TRBJ2-7, with D perhaps TRBD1 (5 bases). This CDR3 is 12 amino acids long. V was cut by 6 bases and J by 4 bases, with 10 bases left in between. The V gene's germline CDR1 is MDHEN and CDR2 SYDVKM. The CDR3 DNA reads as TGTGCCAGCAGCTTAGACAGATACGAGCAGTACTTC. It codes for CASSLDRYEQYF.

The CDR3 sequence is CSVADRNYGYTF. The CDR3 nucleotides are TGCAGCGTCGCGGACAGGAACTATGGCTACACCTTC. This chain connects TRBV29-1 to TRBJ1-2, with TRBD1 matching over 7 bases. This CDR3 spans 12 amino acids. Germline assignment: CDR1 SQVTM and CDR2 ANQGSEA. V was pared by 6 bases and J by 2 bases, with 3 bases of the junction left unmatched.

The V and J genes are TRBV2 and TRBJ1-1; possible D gene TRBD1, 5 bases. The CDR3 sequence is 13 residues long. With 8 bases removed from V and 0 bases from J, the gap between germline ends came to 10 bases. CDR1 is SNHLY and CDR2 is FYNNEI in the germline V gene. CDR3 nucleotides: TGTGCCAGCGGTTGGGGGGTGAACACTGAAGCTTTCTTT. Protein product: CASGWGVNTEAFF.